This record covers a single T cell receptor beta chain. The sample comes from a study of T cells in Graves' hyperthyroidism and ophthalmopathy. Amplification targeted TCR beta CDR3 regions from RNA transcripts. HTBI primers were the set used in a first-round RT-PCR of the TCR CDR3. TCRdb recomputed calls from the multiplex PCR reads with MiXCR, one row per CDR3 protein. This table has around 540,000 distinct CDR3 sequences, around 45% appearing once. No ophthalmopathy progression within 18 months constituted stable Graves' hyperthyroidism. Uncontrolled infection, other autoimmune disease, pregnancy and lactation each barred patients from inclusion. V lost 4 bases to trimming and J lost 2 bases, with 11 bases between them. This CDR3 contains 14 residues. Per germline, CDR1 MNHEY and CDR2 SVGAGI.

The sample was peripheral blood or thyroid tissue (not recorded which). The rearrangement joins TRBV6-5 to TRBJ1-2; D gene uncertain. This sequence was found in a young woman with Graves' hyperthyroidism. The CDR3 reads CASSSNKLNYGYTF. The CDR3 bases are TGTGCCAGCAGTTCGAACAAACTCAACTATGGCTACACCTTC.